Following are 22 T cell receptor beta chains from one sample sequenced in a study of shared clonotypes between healthy human individuals. Profiled with immunoSEQ multiplex PCR; TCRdb holds only in-frame clones, not every one. The data contain 760,000 or so clones, just over 95% of them singletons. In the naive CD8 group, cells lacked CD45RO and were positively selected for CCR7, so terminally differentiated effector memory CD45RA+ cells were left out. The sequenced material came from naive CD8+ T cells sorted from blood. The receptors come from a man in his thirties or forties in good health.

CDR3: CASSLQWGNSYEQYF. CDR3 bases: TGCGCCAGCAGCCTTCAGTGGGGGAACTCCTACGAGCAGTACTTC. The rearrangement joins TRBV4-1 to TRBJ2-7; D tentatively fits TRBD1 or TRBD2 (5 bases each). V was cut by 4 bases and J by 0 bases, with 13 bases left in between. Per germline, CDR1 MGHRA and CDR2 YSYEKL. The CDR3 is 15 amino acids.

The rearrangement joins TRBV4-1 to TRBJ2-1; 8 nucleotides align to TRBD1. The trim removed 4 bases at V and 7 bases at J, leaving 9 bases unmatched. The CDR3 runs to 15 residues. CDR1 MGHRA and CDR2 YSYEKL come from the germline V gene. The chain's CDR3 is CASSPRQGKGNEQFF. CDR3 coding DNA: TGCGCCAGCAGCCCGCGACAGGGGAAGGGTAATGAGCAGTTCTTC.

This chain connects TRBV7-9 to TRBJ2-2; D is uncertain. V was clipped by 5 bases and J by 6 bases, with 19 bases between them. Germline assignment: CDR1 SEHNR and CDR2 FQNEAQ (reference sequence). This CDR3 is built from 16 residues. The CDR3 protein is CASSPPSGVRAGELFF. The CDR3 region has the DNA TGTGCCAGCAGCCCCCCATCGGGTGTACGGGCCGGGGAGCTGTTTTTT. Variable domain in full (rest from reference TRBV7-9 and TRBJ2-2): DTGVSQNPRHKITKRGQNVTFRCDPISEHNRLYWYRQTLGQGPEFLTYFQNEAQLEKSRLLSDRFSAERPKGSFSTLEIQRTEQGDSAMYLCASSPPSGVRAGELFFGEGSRLTVL.

This chain links TRBV15 with TRBJ1-3; D is perhaps TRBD1 (5 bases). The germline V gene has CDR1 LNHNV and CDR2 YYDKDF (reference sequence). Trimming removed 0 bases from V and 2 bases from J, with 17 bases in between. There are 18 residues in the CDR3. CDR3 residues: CATSRDRFGAAAGNTIYF. DNA of the CDR3: TGTGCCACCAGCAGAGATCGATTTGGGGCTGCCGCTGGAAACACCATATATTTT.

The rearrangement uses TRBV27 and TRBJ2-2, with 8 bases matching TRBD2. With V trimmed by 6 bases and J by 14 bases, 11 bases remained unmatched. The CDR3 is made up of 13 amino acids. From germline, CDR1 is MNHEY and CDR2 SMNVEV (reference sequence). The chain's CDR3 is CASRDFSGIRLFF. The CDR3 nucleotides are TGTGCCAGCAGGGACTTTAGCGGGATCCGTCTGTTTTTT.

The V and J genes are TRBV15 and TRBJ2-7; TRBD1 matches at 9 bases. The CDR3 sequence is 14 residues long. The junction had 9 bases not matched to a gene; V was cut back by 5 bases and J by 7 bases. Per the germline V gene, CDR1 is LNHNV and CDR2 is YYDKDF (reference sequence). The CDR3 nucleotides are TGTGCCACCAGCTCCCGGGGACAGGGCGGTGAGCAGTACTTC. It is translated as CATSSRGQGGEQYF.

J is TRBJ2-1 and V is TRBV5-4; no clear D gene. The V gene lost 4 bases and the J gene lost 6 bases, with 8 bases spanning the gap. Germline V gives CDR1 SGHNT, CDR2 YYREEE (reference sequence). This CDR3 spans 12 amino acids. The CDR3 nucleotides are TGTGCCAGCAGCACAGCAGTCAATGAGCAGTTCTTC. It specifies CASSTAVNEQFF.

CDR3 loop: CASSRYRAQRKLFF. The CDR3 DNA is TGCGCCAGCAGCCGATACAGGGCCCAACGGAAACTGTTTTTT. The chain uses TRBV4-1 and TRBJ1-4; D possibly corresponds to TRBD1 (6 bases). The length of the CDR3 is 14 residues. Trimming took 4 bases from V and 11 from J, leaving 17 bases between them. CDR1 and CDR2 (germline): MGHRA, YSYEKL.

V is TRBV27 and J is TRBJ2-1, with D perhaps TRBD2 (6 bases). V lost 2 bases and J lost 3, with 11 bases in between. This CDR3 is built from 15 residues. Per the germline V gene, CDR1 is MNHEY and CDR2 is SMNVEV (reference sequence). The CDR3 DNA follows: TGTGCCAGCAGTTTACTGGCTAGCGTCTACAATGAGCAGTTCTTC. It yields the protein CASSLLASVYNEQFF.

This rearrangement joins TRBV7-8 to TRBJ1-5; 8 bases fit TRBD1. Germline assignment: CDR1 SGHVS and CDR2 FQNEAQ. V shed 5 bases, J shed 10 bases, and the junction held 10 bases outside the gene matches. CDR3 size: 14 residues. CDR3: CASSQTDRVYPQHF. The CDR3 DNA follows: TGTGCCAGCAGCCAGACGGACAGGGTTTATCCCCAGCATTTT.

The CDR3 reads CASSLLDSIMYGYTF. CDR3 DNA: TGTGCCAGCAGCTTGTTGGACTCCATCATGTACGGCTACACCTTC. The chain couples TRBV5-4 to TRBJ1-2; D ambiguous. The CDR3 covers 15 residues. With 1 base removed from V and 8 bases from J, the gap between germline ends came to 18 bases. Germline V gene lookup returns CDR1 SGHNT and CDR2 YYREEE (reference sequence).

V is TRBV9 and J is TRBJ2-3; D possibly corresponds to TRBD2 (7 bases). Germline V gene data show CDR1 as SGDLS and CDR2 as YYNGEE. CDR3 size: 17 residues. The ends were cut back, 3 bases at V and 7 bases at J, with 24 bases in the middle. Here the CDR3 reads CASSGREVKGGLYTQYF. CDR3 DNA: TGTGCCAGCAGCGGACGGGAGGTGAAGGGGGGACTATATACGCAGTATTTT.

V and J are TRBV6-1 and TRBJ1-5; D is uncertain. The germline V and J ends were trimmed by 0 bases and 6 bases, with 15 bases remaining between them. The CDR3 spans 16 residues. Germline V CDR1 and CDR2: MNHNS, SASEGT. In DNA form, the CDR3 reads TGTGCCAGCAGTGAAGCGGCGGGGAGGGTGAGTCAGCCCCAGCATTTT. It codes for CASSEAAGRVSQPQHF.

The rearrangement uses TRBV27 and TRBJ2-7, with a possible D match to TRBD1 (6 bases). This CDR3 is built from 16 residues. Per the germline V gene, CDR1 is MNHEY and CDR2 is SMNVEV (reference sequence). V was cut by 6 bases and J by 3 bases, with 21 bases left in between. The CDR3 bases are TGTGCCAGCAGCCAAACGTCGACAGGTTGGAGCTACGAGCAGTACTTC. Its translation: CASSQTSTGWSYEQYF.

This chain connects TRBV28 to TRBJ2-4; D gene uncertain. V lost 3 bases, J lost 4 bases, and 10 bases lay in between. The CDR3 covers 14 residues. Germline CDR1 reads MDHEN; CDR2 reads SYDVKM. The chain's CDR3 is CASSFLQGKNIQYF. Written as DNA, the CDR3 is TGTGCCAGCAGTTTTCTTCAAGGAAAAAACATTCAGTACTTC.

The chain has TRBV9 and TRBJ2-7; no clear D gene. The germline V and J ends were trimmed by 1 base and 6 bases, with 5 bases remaining between them. Germline CDR1 reads SGDLS; CDR2 reads YYNGEE. The CDR3 has 11 residues. The CDR3 is CASSVRAEQYF. The CDR3 DNA sequence: TGTGCCAGCAGCGTAAGGGCCGAGCAGTACTTC. Filled out from reference TRBV9 and TRBJ2-7, the complete variable domain reads DSGVTQTPKHLITATGQRVTLRCSPRSGDLSVYWYQQSLDQGLQFLIQYYNGEERAKGNILERFSAQQFPDLHSELNLSSLELGDSALYFCASSVRAEQYFGPGTRLTVT.

This chain links TRBV9 with TRBJ2-3; D ambiguous. The CDR3 is made up of 15 amino acids. V was pared by 3 bases and J by 2 bases, with 13 bases between. Germline CDR1 is SGDLS and CDR2 is YYNGEE. This chain's CDR3 is CASSAKGLHTDTQYF. CDR3 nucleotide sequence: TGTGCCAGCAGCGCGAAAGGTTTGCACACAGATACGCAGTATTTT.

The chain employs TRBV28 and TRBJ2-1, with TRBD2 matching 7 bases. This CDR3 spans 15 amino acids. The germline CDR1 and CDR2 sequences are MDHEN and SYDVKM. Trimming took 6 bases from V and 0 from J; bases not matched to a gene: 5. CDR3 nucleotides: TGTGCCAGCAGACTAGCGCTAGGCTCCTACAATGAGCAGTTCTTC. Translating it yields CASRLALGSYNEQFF.

The chain carries TRBV7-9 and TRBJ2-1, with D possibly matching TRBD2 (6 bases). The CDR3 is 15 residues long. Germline V gene sequence: CDR1 SEHNR, CDR2 FQNEAQ (reference sequence). V lost 4 bases to trimming and J lost 5 bases, with 15 bases between them. The CDR3 bases are TGTGCCAGCAGCTCCGCCGGGACTGTAAACAATGAGCAGTTCTTC. Residues: CASSSAGTVNNEQFF.

This chain links TRBV11-2 with TRBJ2-7, with D possibly being TRBD1 (5 bases). Trimming shortened V by 1 base and J by 4 bases, and 17 bases separated the two germline ends. The CDR3 has 16 residues. Per the germline V gene, CDR1 is SGHAT and CDR2 is FQNNGV. The CDR3 protein is CASSLGLRGESYEQYF. The CDR3 DNA reads as TGTGCCAGCAGCTTAGGTCTAAGGGGCGAGAGTTACGAGCAGTACTTC.

About this clone itself: Other DNA sequences from this sample encode an identical CDR3 as well. The rearrangement joins TRBV29-1 to TRBJ2-7; maybe TRBD1 (5 bases). Trimming took 6 bases from V and 4 from J, leaving 7 bases between them. The CDR3 runs to 10 residues. CDR1 and CDR2 (germline): SQVTM, ANQGSEA. CDR3 sequence: CSVQGYEQYF. The CDR3 DNA reads as TGCAGCGTCCAGGGATACGAGCAGTACTTC.

The rearrangement joins TRBV15 to TRBJ1-5, with D possibly being TRBD1 (5 bases). The CDR3 consists of 16 residues. The germline CDR1 and CDR2 sequences are LNHNV and YYDKDF (reference sequence). Trimming removed 0 bases from V and 3 bases from J, with 12 bases in between. CDR3: CATSREGETVNQPQHF. CDR3 DNA sequence: TGTGCCACCAGCAGAGAAGGGGAGACAGTCAATCAGCCCCAGCATTTT.